Described below is a single TCR beta chain sequence and its context. The target antigen is unknown. The data were taken from a study of T cell repertoires in cytomegalovirus infection. For the study at large: Newly reported HLA-C-restricted and thoroughly characterized HLA-B-restricted CMV epitopes were employed. Public TCR beta signatures indicated both CMV infection and matching HLA type.

TCRdb re-analysed the reads in MiXCR, keeping a single row per CDR3 protein. The data contain 200,000 to 250,000 distinct CDR3 sequences, around 35% of them singletons. CDR1 SNHLY and CDR2 FYNNEI come from the germline V gene. V was shortened by 7 bases and J by 1 base, with 14 bases between the two germline ends. The CDR3 is made up of 15 amino acids. Overall study findings and caveats: What dominated the ex vivo response were HLA-C-restricted CMV-specific TCR beta clonotypes. Cumulative public TCR beta family frequency identified carriers of CMV plus the relevant HLA.

The chain uses TRBV2 and TRBJ2-1, with D possibly being TRBD2 (6 bases). The material sequenced was CD8+ T cells from cultured PBMCs, taken from culture after CMV antigen stimulation. The receptor was isolated from a human donor in good health (CMV status not recorded). Some clones in this sample may be carry-over from other donors' samples. In DNA form, the CDR3 reads TGTGCCAGCATCCCAGCGGGTAATTCCTACAATGAGCAGTTCTTC. Translating it yields CASIPAGNSYNEQFF.